The clone carrying this T cell receptor beta chain was counted at least ten times. This sample is part of a study of identical twins. Unique molecular identifiers were present on cDNA, and template switching added a universal primer site. TCRdb redid the calling of the 5' RACE reads with MiXCR, one entry per CDR3 protein. The table shows 200,000 to 250,000 distinct CDR3 sequences, with roughly 7% occurring only once. The length of the CDR3 is 12 residues. Per the germline V gene, CDR1 is SQVTM and CDR2 is ANQGSEA. V was pared by 7 bases and J by 6 bases, with 13 bases between. This sample was shared with a second study, whose subject was yellow fever vaccine responses in identical twins. That study reports: Twin vaccine T cell responses reportedly seemed partly convergent, partly personalized.

This chain uses TRBV29-1 with TRBJ2-1; no definite D call. The clonotype was recovered from a woman between 18 and 29 years old in good health. What was sequenced was memory (CD45RO+) T cells sorted from blood. This CDR3 reads CSAIMDLNEQFF. CDR3 bases: TGCAGCGCAATAATGGACCTCAATGAGCAGTTCTTC.